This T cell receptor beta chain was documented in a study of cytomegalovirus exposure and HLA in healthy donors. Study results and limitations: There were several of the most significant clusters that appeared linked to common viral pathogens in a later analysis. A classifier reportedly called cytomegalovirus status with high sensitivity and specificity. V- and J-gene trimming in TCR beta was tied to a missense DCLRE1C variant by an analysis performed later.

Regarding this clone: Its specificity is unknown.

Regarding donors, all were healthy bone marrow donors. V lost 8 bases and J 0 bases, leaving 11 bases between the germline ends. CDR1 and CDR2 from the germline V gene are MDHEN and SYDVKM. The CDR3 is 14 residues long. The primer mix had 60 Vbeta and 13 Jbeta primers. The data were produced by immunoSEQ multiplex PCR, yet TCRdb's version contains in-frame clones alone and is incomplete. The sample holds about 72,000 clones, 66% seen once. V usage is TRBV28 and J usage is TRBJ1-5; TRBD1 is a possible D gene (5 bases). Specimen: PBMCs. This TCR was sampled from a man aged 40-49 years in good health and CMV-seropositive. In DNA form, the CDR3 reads TGTGCCAGCCCTCCCCAGGGTAGCAATCAGCCCCAGCATTTT. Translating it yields CASPPQGSNQPQHF. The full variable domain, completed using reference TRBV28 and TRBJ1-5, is DVKVTQSSRYLVKRTGEKVFLECVQDMDHENMFWYRQDPGLGLRLIYFSYDVKMKEKGDIPEGYSVSREKKERFSLILESASTNQTSMYLCASPPQGSNQPQHFGDGTRLSIL.